This passage covers 11 T cell receptor beta chains from one sample sequenced in a study of PD-1 blockade in classical Hodgkin lymphoma (dated by TCRdb to the early 2020s). The time point label, read with the paper, signifies: cycle 2 day 1 (C2D1) of nivolumab. Every trial patient had relapsed following autologous stem cell transplantation, and prior brentuximab vedotin exposure was what differed among cohorts A, B and C. The library came from the immunoSEQ multiplex PCR assay. In TCRdb, the immuneACCESS table is reduced to in-frame sequences with V and J assigned. These tables do not hold every clone; where another copy was compared, an unresolved V gene accounts for under half, and the others remain unexplained. In all, the sample holds 20,000 to 25,000 clones, and about 78% of those were seen once. The top ten constitute 17% of the sample. Here the sequenced sample was peripheral blood mononuclear cells (PBMCs), taken before the second cycle of nivolumab. These receptors came from a human donor with classical Hodgkin lymphoma.

This chain joins TRBV5-1 and TRBJ2-5; 11 nucleotides match TRBD2. The CDR3 extends over 15 amino acids. Germline V gene sequence: CDR1 SGHRS, CDR2 YFSETQ. Germline trimming cut 4 bases from V and 2 bases from J; bases unmatched to any gene: 4. CDR3 in amino acids: CASSPGLAAQETQYF. The CDR3 nucleotides read TGCGCCAGCAGCCCGGGACTAGCGGCACAAGAGACCCAGTACTTC.

This rearrangement joins TRBV5-1 to TRBJ2-7; 11 bases match TRBD2. With V trimmed by 3 bases and J by 3 bases, 8 bases remained unmatched. The CDR3 contains 16 residues. Per germline, CDR1 SGHRS and CDR2 YFSETQ. The CDR3 sequence is CASSSETSGSGYEQYF. The CDR3 DNA reads TGCGCCAGCAGCTCGGAAACTAGCGGGAGCGGCTACGAGCAGTACTTC.

The chain uses TRBV18 and TRBJ1-3; D unclear. Germline V CDR1 and CDR2: KGHSH, LQKENI. V lost 3 bases to trimming and J lost 4 bases, with 7 bases between them. The CDR3 covers 13 residues. CDR3 in amino acids: CASSPEGGNTIYF. The CDR3 coding sequence is TGTGCCAGCTCACCGGAAGGGGGAAACACCATATATTTT.

The rearrangement uses TRBV28 and TRBJ1-1; D is possibly TRBD1 (5 bases). V dropped 2 bases and J dropped 6 bases, with 22 bases sitting between them. This CDR3 is 17 amino acids long. From germline, CDR1 is MDHEN and CDR2 SYDVKM. The DNA of the CDR3 is TGTGCCAGCAGTTTAGGGGCAGGGTTCAACGGGCGGCCTGAAGCTTTCTTT. Translation gives CASSLGAGFNGRPEAFF.

In the case of this clone: One end of the junction varies from germline; a read error may be responsible. Other nucleotide sequences in the sample specify the same CDR3. The V gene is TRBV5-4, the J gene TRBJ2-7; the match to TRBD2 covers 8 bases. Germline V gene lookup returns CDR1 SGHNT and CDR2 YYREEE (reference sequence). There are 14 residues in the CDR3. CDR3 protein: CASSFGTRIDEQYF. The CDR3 DNA sequence: TGCGCCAGCAGCTTCGGGACTAGAATCGACGAGCAGTACTTC.

V and J are TRBV15 and TRBJ2-1; no clear D gene. Germline assignment: CDR1 LNHNV and CDR2 YYDKDF (reference sequence). V was trimmed by 0 bases and J by 9 bases, leaving 6 bases between them. The CDR3 loop spans 12 amino acids. The CDR3 DNA follows: TGTGCCACCAGCAGAGATTTCGGTGAGCAGTTCTTC. It yields the protein CATSRDFGEQFF.

This sequence joins TRBV18 and TRBJ1-3, with D possibly being TRBD1 (5 bases). The ends were cut back, 3 bases at V and 0 bases at J, with 12 bases in the middle. This CDR3 has 16 amino acids. The germline gives CDR1 KGHSH, CDR2 LQKENI. DNA for the CDR3: TGTGCCAGCTCACCGAAGGGACCGAGCTCTGGAAACACCATATATTTT. This codes for CASSPKGPSSGNTIYF.

This sequence joins TRBV6-1 and TRBJ2-7; D is undetermined. CDR1 MNHNS and CDR2 SASEGT come from the germline V gene. V was trimmed by 7 bases and J by 0 bases, leaving 13 bases between them. CDR3 size: 14 residues. The CDR3 protein is CASTAVKGSYEQYF. The CDR3 DNA reads TGTGCCAGCACGGCGGTTAAGGGCTCCTACGAGCAGTACTTC.

The chain employs TRBV5-1 and TRBJ2-2; 7 bases agree with TRBD1. V dropped 5 bases and J dropped 2; count of bases not matched to a gene: 9. There are 16 residues in the CDR3. Germline CDR1 SGHRS, CDR2 YFSETQ. CDR3 bases: TGCGCCAGCAGAAACTCCGGGACAGCTAACACCGGGGAGCTGTTTTTT. This encodes CASRNSGTANTGELFF.

This clone was found a few times. The rearrangement joins TRBV7-9 to TRBJ2-7; D uncertain. The V end lost 6 bases, the J end lost 3 bases, and 9 bases lay between the germline ends. The CDR3 is 12 amino acids. From germline, CDR1 is SEHNR and CDR2 FQNEAQ (reference sequence). The DNA of the CDR3 is TGTGCCAGCAGGGGCAGTCTCTACGAGCAGTACTTC. Translation: CASRGSLYEQYF.

This clone has a handful of counts. V usage is TRBV2 and J usage is TRBJ2-2; D perhaps matches TRBD2 (6 bases). Germline loops: CDR1 SNHLY, CDR2 FYNNEI. V lost 1 base and J lost 1, with 7 bases in between. The CDR3 length is 15 residues. Here the CDR3 reads CASSEEGGNTGELFF. The DNA for the CDR3 is TGTGCCAGCAGTGAAGAGGGAGGGAACACCGGGGAGCTGTTTTTT. Looking up the rest from reference TRBV2 and TRBJ2-2 gives the full variable domain: EPEVTQTPSHQVTQMGQEVILRCVPISNHLYFYWYRQILGQKVEFLVSFYNNEISEKSEIFDDQFSVERPDGSNFTLKIRSTKLEDSAMYFCASSEEGGNTGELFFGEGSRLTVL.